The 32 T cell receptor beta chains reported below all come from one sample, sequenced in a study of vaccination and CD4 T cells after COVID-19 (dated by TCRdb to between 2021 and 2022). In light of the paper, this sample's treatment or condition label describes: roughly 10-day PBMC culture with coronavirus spike peptide pools or control peptides (ViraFEST assay). The antigens these receptors bind are not known. Libraries were constructed by PCR. Sequencer: Illumina iSeq 100. DNA from cultured CD4+ T cells underwent TCR sequencing with the Oncomine TCR Beta short-read assay at the Johns Hopkins FTIC core. TCRdb passed the public sequencing reads through fastp at Q25 and MiXCR, retaining productive beta sequences. Each CDR3 protein appears once, grouped with its most common genes and DNA. A total of about 4,000 distinct CDR3 sequences appear in this sample, around 14% of them only once. 15% to 20% of the sample lies in the top ten.

Specimen: CD4+ T cells from blood, cultured in vitro. These receptors all stem from a human donor who had recovered from COVID-19.

This clonotype rates as medium-sized (0.01 to 0.1%). The chain employs TRBV20-1 and TRBJ2-1; 8 positions match TRBD2. CDR3 size: 11 residues. Germline V gives CDR1 DFQATT, CDR2 SNEGSKA (reference sequence). V lost 6 bases to trimming and J lost 7 bases; unmatched junction nucleotides: 2. CDR3 in amino acids: CSAERGNEQFF. The CDR3, as DNA: TGCAGTGCGGAGCGGGGGAATGAGCAGTTCTTC.

To note about this clonotype: Relative to the germline gene, one junction end is altered; a read error may explain this. This chain links TRBV10-2 with TRBJ2-3, with 16 positions matching TRBD2. CDR1 is WSHSY, CDR2 SAAADI, per germline. This CDR3 has 18 residues. The CDR3 here is CPSSSGLAGGHVTDTQYF. CDR3 coding DNA: TGCCCCAGCAGCTCGGGACTAGCGGGGGGGCATGTAACAGATACGCAGTATTTT.

This clonotype rates as medium-sized (0.01 to 0.1%). This chain connects TRBV30 to TRBJ2-7, with 7 bases identical to TRBD1. V trimming: 3 bases; J trimming: 5 bases; junction bases outside the gene matches: 7. The CDR3 has 13 residues. Germline V gene lookup returns CDR1 GTSNPN and CDR2 SVGIG (reference sequence). The CDR3 DNA follows: TGTGCCTGGAGGACAGGGTTAAACCACGAGCAGTACTTC. Its translation is CAWRTGLNHEQYF.

The chain couples TRBV28 to TRBJ2-7; D gene ambiguous. Looked up from germline, CDR1 is MDHEN and CDR2 is SYDVKM. The ends were cut back, 7 bases at V and 2 bases at J, with 12 bases in the middle. CDR3 length: 13 residues. CDR3 sequence reads: CASTEDLTYEQYF. In nucleotides, the CDR3 is TGTGCCAGCACCGAAGATCTGACCTACGAGCAGTACTTC. The full variable domain, its missing parts supplied by reference TRBV28 and TRBJ2-7, is DVKVTQSSRYLVKRTGEKVFLECVQDMDHENMFWYRQDPGLGLRLIYFSYDVKMKEKGDIPEGYSVSREKKERFSLILESASTNQTSMYLCASTEDLTYEQYFGPGTRLTVT.

In its sample, this clonotype ranks as large. The chain links TRBV11-2 to TRBJ2-5; 10 nucleotides match TRBD2. This CDR3 has 15 amino acids. Per the germline V gene, CDR1 is SGHAT and CDR2 is FQNNGV. V was pared by 5 bases and J by 5 bases, with 8 bases of the junction left unmatched. The CDR3 protein is CASSPGGTSVETQYF. The CDR3 region has the DNA TGTGCCAGCAGCCCAGGGGGGACTAGCGTTGAGACCCAGTACTTC.

V usage is TRBV6-5 and J usage is TRBJ2-2; 8 bases are shared with TRBD1. The germline gives CDR1 MNHEY, CDR2 SVGAGI. CDR3 length: 16 amino acids. Trimming at V came to 4 bases and at J to 2 bases, leaving 6 bases not matched to a gene. Here the CDR3 reads CASSSYSGGNTGELFF. The CDR3 coding sequence is TGTGCCAGCAGTTCGTATTCAGGGGGCAACACCGGGGAGCTGTTTTTT.

The chain is built from TRBV19 and TRBJ2-1, with D tentatively TRBD2 (6 bases). The CDR3 runs 15 residues. Looked up from germline, CDR1 is LNHDA and CDR2 is SQIVND (reference sequence). The V end was cut by 7 bases, the J end by 8 bases, with 21 bases between. CDR3 DNA: TGTGCCAGTACCCCCGGAGGGTCTCCCCGGGATGAGCAGTTCTTC. Amino acid sequence: CASTPGGSPRDEQFF.

This clonotype is deemed medium-sized (0.01 to 0.1%). The chain couples TRBV20-1 to TRBJ2-7; D is undetermined. Trimming removed 3 bases from V and 0 bases from J, with 12 bases in between. Germline V gene data show CDR1 as DFQATT and CDR2 as SNEGSKA (reference sequence). The CDR3 extends over 14 amino acids. This chain's CDR3 is CSASPPRDSYEQYF. CDR3 DNA sequence: TGCAGTGCTAGCCCCCCTAGGGACTCCTACGAGCAGTACTTC.

This chain connects TRBV7-9 to TRBJ2-2; TRBD1 aligns across 7 bases. The CDR3 has 13 residues. Germline values: CDR1 SEHNR, CDR2 FQNEAQ (reference sequence). Losses at the gene ends were 5 bases for V and 6 bases for J; bases not matched to a gene: 3. In nucleotides, the CDR3 is TGTGCCAGCAGCCCGACAGGGCCCGGGGAGCTGTTTTTT. Translation: CASSPTGPGELFF.

Details on this clonotype: The CDR3 ends on some other residue instead of the conserved phenylalanine or tryptophan, so this is likely a read error. The chain carries TRBV5-1 and TRBJ2-5; D might be TRBD2 (5 bases). Trimming stripped 0 bases from V and 4 bases from J, with 7 bases between. In germline, CDR1 is SGHRS, CDR2 YFSETQ. There are 13 residues in the CDR3. The CDR3 DNA reads TGCGCCAGCAGCTTGGTTGGAGGAGAGACCCAGTACCTC. Translated: CASSLVGGETQYL.

By sample fraction, this clonotype is medium-sized (0.01 to 0.1%). This rearrangement joins TRBV2 to TRBJ2-1; 7 nucleotides line up with TRBD2. Trimming removed 3 bases from V and 6 bases from J; junction bases left unmatched: 14. This CDR3 comprises 17 residues. Germline assignment: CDR1 SNHLY and CDR2 FYNNEI. Here the CDR3 reads CASSDLGGLGLINEQFF. Written as DNA, the CDR3 is TGTGCCAGCAGTGACTTAGGCGGACTAGGGCTGATCAATGAGCAGTTCTTC.

By share, this clonotype counts as medium-sized. This chain uses TRBV6-1 with TRBJ1-6, with D possibly matching TRBD1 (5 bases). The germline V and J ends were trimmed by 2 bases and 7 bases, with 12 bases remaining between them. CDR1 and CDR2 from the germline V gene are MNHNS and SASEGT. The CDR3 loop spans 15 amino acids. Here the CDR3 reads CASSEFAGRNSPLHF. CDR3 DNA sequence: TGTGCCAGCAGTGAATTTGCAGGGCGAAATTCACCCCTCCACTTT.

This clonotype is medium-sized in the sample. The chain joins TRBV7-6 to TRBJ2-5; D remains ambiguous. Germline V gene sequence: CDR1 SGHVS, CDR2 FNYEAQ. CDR3 length equals 13 residues. V was cut by 1 base and J by 4 bases, with 7 bases left in between. CDR3 nucleotide sequence: TGTGCCAGCAGCTTAGTAGGAATAGAGACCCAGTACTTC. This codes for CASSLVGIETQYF.

This clonotype rates as medium-sized. The chain recombines TRBV7-9 with TRBJ1-1, with no clear D. The CDR3 runs 14 residues. Trimming removed 5 bases at V and 5 bases at J, with 15 bases between. Germline values: CDR1 SEHNR, CDR2 FQNEAQ (reference sequence). As DNA, the CDR3 is TGTGCCAGCAGCCCCGAGGGAGTAGGGACTGAAGCTTTCTTT. Translation: CASSPEGVGTEAFF.

This clonotype was detected only a few times. V gene TRBV11-1 combines with J gene TRBJ1-1; maybe TRBD1 (5 bases). This CDR3 is built from 14 residues. The V gene lost 2 bases and the J gene lost 4 bases, with 11 bases spanning the gap. Germline values: CDR1 SGHAT, CDR2 FQDESV (reference sequence). The CDR3 DNA follows: TGTGCCAGCAGCTTACAGGGCGGCGCCACTGAAGCTTTCTTT. The encoded protein is CASSLQGGATEAFF.

In its sample, this clonotype ranks as medium-sized. V gene TRBV12-3 or TRBV12-4 combines with J gene TRBJ2-7; TRBD2 is a possible D gene (6 bases). This CDR3 comprises 13 residues. V lost 5 bases and J lost 3, with 11 bases in between. The CDR3 DNA reads TGTGCCAGCAGTGCGGGACGGGTCTACGAGCAGTACTTC. Translating gives CASSAGRVYEQYF.

The chain is built from TRBV5-4 and TRBJ2-3; 13 bases fit TRBD2. The length of the CDR3 is 16 residues. Germline V gene lookup returns CDR1 SGHNT and CDR2 YYREEE (reference sequence). With 1 base clipped from V and 4 bases from J, the junction kept 3 bases outside the gene matches. The CDR3 DNA is TGTGCCAGCAGCTTGCGACTAGCGGGGGGAGCAGATACGCAGTATTTT. Residues: CASSLRLAGGADTQYF.

This clonotype is labeled medium-sized. The CDR3 spells CAISESSRTVKNIQYF. The CDR3, as DNA: TGTGCCATCAGTGAGTCCTCTCGGACAGTAAAAAACATTCAGTACTTC. V gene TRBV10-3 combines with J gene TRBJ2-4, with D possibly being TRBD1 (6 bases). The CDR3 has 16 residues. V was shortened by 0 bases and J by 4 bases, with 13 bases between the two germline ends. Germline values: CDR1 ENHRY, CDR2 SYGVKD.

This clonotype is labeled as medium-sized (0.01 to 0.1%). The CDR3 sequence is CASSEARSAGELFF. CDR3 DNA sequence: TGTGCCAGCAGTGAAGCGCGGTCCGCCGGGGAGCTGTTTTTT. V and J are TRBV6-1 and TRBJ2-2; no definite D call. V shed 0 bases and J shed 6 bases, with 8 bases lying between them. Germline CDR1 MNHNS, CDR2 SASEGT. CDR3 length equals 14 residues.

This clonotype is labeled as medium-sized. The genes are TRBV6-2 or TRBV6-3 and TRBJ1-2; TRBD1 might be the D (5 bases). The ends were cut back, 6 bases at V and 3 bases at J, with 11 bases in the middle. Germline V gene data show CDR1 as MNHEY and CDR2 as SVGEGT. CDR3 length equals 13 residues. For the CDR3, the DNA is TGTGCCAGCAGGGGAACAGGAGACTATGGCTACACCTTC. This codes for CASRGTGDYGYTF.

By its share, this clonotype is medium-sized (0.01 to 0.1%). The DNA for the CDR3 is TGTGCCAGCAGTTCCCTCCTACAGGGGGGGTACTATGGCTACACCTTC. This sequence encodes CASSSLLQGGYYGYTF. The rearrangement uses TRBV12-3 or TRBV12-4 and TRBJ1-2; 8 bases fit TRBD1. This CDR3 comprises 16 residues. V shed 4 bases, J shed 3 bases, and the junction held 10 bases outside the gene matches.

This clonotype is medium-sized (0.01 to 0.1%) within its sample. The chain employs TRBV6-1 and TRBJ1-2; a possible D gene is TRBD1 (5 bases). CDR1 is MNHNS, CDR2 SASEGT, per germline. V lost 6 bases and J 4 bases, leaving 18 bases between the germline ends. The CDR3 contains 15 residues. The CDR3, as DNA: TGTGCCAGCAGCACTAAACCGGGACCGACCTATGGCTACACCTTC. Its translation is CASSTKPGPTYGYTF.

The rearrangement joins TRBV7-8 to TRBJ1-4, with a possible D match to TRBD1 (5 bases). The CDR3 is made up of 14 amino acids. Deletions cut 0 bases from V and 8 bases from J, with 10 bases between. The germline V gene has CDR1 SGHVS and CDR2 FQNEAQ. Here the CDR3 DNA reads TGTGCCAGCAGCTTAGCAGGGCGGGGCGAAAAACTGTTTTTT. Protein: CASSLAGRGEKLFF.

The chain employs TRBV4-2 and TRBJ1-3; the match to TRBD1 covers 7 bases. This CDR3 has 18 residues. The V segment lost 4 bases and the J segment 1 base; nucleotides outside the gene matches: 13. Germline V CDR1 and CDR2: LGHNA, YNFKEQ. In DNA, the CDR3 is TGTGCCAGCAGCCGAGATACTCCGACAGGGTGGTCTGGAAACACCATATATTTT. The encoded protein is CASSRDTPTGWSGNTIYF.

The gene calls are TRBV6-1 and TRBJ1-4; 8 bases agree with TRBD1. The CDR3 contains 14 residues. The junction had 4 bases not matched to a gene; V was cut back by 10 bases and J by 0 bases. The germline gives CDR1 MNHNS, CDR2 SASEGT. The CDR3 DNA sequence: TGTGCCACAAGGACAGGGTCAACTAATGAAAAACTGTTTTTT. This sequence encodes CATRTGSTNEKLFF.

The chain recombines TRBV18 with TRBJ2-7, with 10 bases identical to TRBD2. The CDR3 is 16 residues long. With 0 bases clipped from V and 5 bases from J, the junction kept 7 bases outside the gene matches. The V gene's germline CDR1 is KGHSH and CDR2 LQKENI. DNA of the CDR3: TGTGCCAGCTCACCACCGTCAGCGGGAGGGGCGAACGAGCAGTACTTC. Translation gives CASSPPSAGGANEQYF.

This clonotype was recorded a few times. The chain uses TRBV5-1 and TRBJ1-2; D call uncertain. The CDR3 runs to 14 residues. Germline CDR1 is SGHRS and CDR2 is YFSETQ. Trimming took off 0 bases at V and 3 bases at J, with 9 bases between the two ends. As DNA, the CDR3 is TGCGCCAGCAGCTTGGATCCGGGTTACTATGGCTACACCTTC. The encoded protein is CASSLDPGYYGYTF.

This clonotype was recorded a few times. The gene calls are TRBV18 and TRBJ1-5, with 8 bases lining up with TRBD1. The V and J ends lost 2 bases and 8 bases, in that order; junction bases with no gene match: 5. CDR3 size: 14 residues. Per germline, CDR1 KGHSH and CDR2 LQKENI. The CDR3 bases are TGTGCCAGCTCACCATCCCGGACAGGGAAGCCCCAGCATTTT. As protein: CASSPSRTGKPQHF. Supplemented by reference TRBV18 and TRBJ1-5, the full variable domain reads NAGVMQNPRHLVRRRGQEARLRCSPMKGHSHVYWYRQLPEEGLKFMVYLQKENIIDESGMPKERFSAEFPKEGPSILRIQQVVRGDSAAYFCASSPSRTGKPQHFGDGTRLSIL.

This clonotype is classed as medium-sized. V and J are TRBV12-3 or TRBV12-4 and TRBJ1-1; D call uncertain. The V end was cut by 5 bases, the J end by 6 bases, with 16 bases between. The CDR3 sequence is 14 residues long. For the CDR3, the DNA is TGTGCCAGCAGTGCACTACTCAGAGGCGCTGAAGCTTTCTTT. Its protein is CASSALLRGAEAFF.

The chain has TRBV5-1 and TRBJ2-5, with D perhaps being TRBD1 or TRBD2 (5 bases each). The CDR3 spans 14 residues. Germline V gene sequence: CDR1 SGHRS, CDR2 YFSETQ. V lost 0 bases, J lost 9 bases, and 15 bases lay in between. The CDR3 spells CASSLEGPSLAQYF. The CDR3 DNA reads as TGCGCCAGCAGCTTGGAGGGACCGTCTCTGGCCCAGTACTTC. The complete variable domain, with remaining parts taken from reference TRBV5-1 and TRBJ2-5, reads KAGVTQTPRYLIKTRGQQVTLSCSPISGHRSVSWYQQTPGQGLQFLFEYFSETQRNKGNFPGRFSGRQFSNSRSEMNVSTLELGDSALYLCASSLEGPSLAQYFGPGTRLLVL.

The chain links TRBV7-9 to TRBJ2-7; 7 nucleotides agree with TRBD2. Per the germline V gene, CDR1 is SEHNR and CDR2 is FQNEAQ (reference sequence). This CDR3 has 17 amino acids. The trim removed 0 bases at V and 5 bases at J, leaving 13 bases unmatched. CDR3 bases: TGTGCCAGCAGCTTAGCCATCGGACGGGGGGAAGTGCACGAGCAGTACTTC. The encoded protein is CASSLAIGRGEVHEQYF.

This clonotype is categorized as medium-sized. The chain joins TRBV5-5 to TRBJ1-1; 7 bases map to TRBD1. CDR1 SGHKS and CDR2 YYEKEE come from the germline V gene (reference sequence). There are 15 residues in the CDR3. Unmatched junction bases numbered 8, after V lost 2 bases and J lost 4 bases. In DNA, the CDR3 is TGTGCCAGCAGCTTATCGACAGGGTCTATCACTGAAGCTTTCTTT. Protein sequence: CASSLSTGSITEAFF.